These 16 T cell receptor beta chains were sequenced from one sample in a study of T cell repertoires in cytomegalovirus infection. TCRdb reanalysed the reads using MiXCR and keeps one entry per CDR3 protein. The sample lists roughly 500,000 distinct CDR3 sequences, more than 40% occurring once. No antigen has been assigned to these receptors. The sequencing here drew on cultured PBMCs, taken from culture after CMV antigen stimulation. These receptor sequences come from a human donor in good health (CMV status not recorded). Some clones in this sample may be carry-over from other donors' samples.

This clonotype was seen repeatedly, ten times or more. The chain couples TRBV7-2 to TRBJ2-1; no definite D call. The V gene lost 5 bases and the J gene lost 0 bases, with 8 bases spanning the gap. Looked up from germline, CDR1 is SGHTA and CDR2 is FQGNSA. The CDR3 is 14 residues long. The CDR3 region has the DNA TGTGCCAGCAGCCGCCCCAGCTCCTACAATGAGCAGTTCTTC. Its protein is CASSRPSSYNEQFF.

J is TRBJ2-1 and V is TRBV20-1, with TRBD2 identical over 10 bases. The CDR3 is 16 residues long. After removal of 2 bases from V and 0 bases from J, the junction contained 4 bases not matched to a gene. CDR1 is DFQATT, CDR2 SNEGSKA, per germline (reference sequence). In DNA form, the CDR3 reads TGCAGTGCTAGATCATTAGCGGGGGGCTCCTACAATGAGCAGTTCTTC. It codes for CSARSLAGGSYNEQFF.

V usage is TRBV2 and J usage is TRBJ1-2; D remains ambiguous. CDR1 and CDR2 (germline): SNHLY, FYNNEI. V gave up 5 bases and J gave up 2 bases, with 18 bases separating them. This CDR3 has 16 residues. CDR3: CASSKNSYSLNYGYTF. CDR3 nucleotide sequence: TGTGCCAGCAGTAAGAATAGTTACTCGCTCAACTATGGCTACACCTTC.

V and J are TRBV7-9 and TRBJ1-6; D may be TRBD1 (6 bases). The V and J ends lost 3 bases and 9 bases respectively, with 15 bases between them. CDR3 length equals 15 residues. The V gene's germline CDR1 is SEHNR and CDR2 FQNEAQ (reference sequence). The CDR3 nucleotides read TGTGCCAGCAGCTTTCCCGGACAGTTAGGTTCACCCCTCCACTTT. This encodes CASSFPGQLGSPLHF.

Here the CDR3 reads CASSFRDGGGPYNSPLHF. The DNA for the CDR3 is TGTGCCAGCAGCTTTAGGGACGGGGGCGGGCCCTATAATTCACCCCTCCACTTT. This chain uses TRBV11-2 with TRBJ1-6; D possibly corresponds to TRBD1 (6 bases). Germline lookup yields CDR1 SGHAT and CDR2 FQNNGV. V lost 3 bases, J lost 2 bases, and 17 bases lay in between. The length of the CDR3 is 18 residues.

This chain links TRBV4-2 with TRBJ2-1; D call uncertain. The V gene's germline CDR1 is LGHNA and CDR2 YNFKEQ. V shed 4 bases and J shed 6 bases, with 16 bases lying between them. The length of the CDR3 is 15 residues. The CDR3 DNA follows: TGTGCCAGCAGCCTCCTAGTGGGGAATGCCAATGAGCAGTTCTTC. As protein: CASSLLVGNANEQFF.

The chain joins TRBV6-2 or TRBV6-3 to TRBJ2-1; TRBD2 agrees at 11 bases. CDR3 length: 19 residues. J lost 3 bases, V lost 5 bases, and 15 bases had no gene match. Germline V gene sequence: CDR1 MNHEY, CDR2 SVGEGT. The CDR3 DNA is TGTGCCAGCAGTACAGTACCCGGGACTAGCGGATATTACTACAATGAGCAGTTCTTC. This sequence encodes CASSTVPGTSGYYYNEQFF.

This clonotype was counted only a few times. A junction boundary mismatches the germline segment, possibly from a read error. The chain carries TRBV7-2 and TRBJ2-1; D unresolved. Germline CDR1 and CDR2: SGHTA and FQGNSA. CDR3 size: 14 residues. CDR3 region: CASKPGSSFNEQFF. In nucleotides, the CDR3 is TGTGCCAGCAAACCCGGTTCCTCCTTCAATGAGCAGTTCTTC. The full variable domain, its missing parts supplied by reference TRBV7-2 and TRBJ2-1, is GAGVSQSPSNKVTEKGKDVELRCDPISGHTALYWYRQSLGQGLEFLIYFQGNSAPDKSGLPSDRFSAERTGGSVSTLTIQRTQQEDSAVYLCASKPGSSFNEQFFGPGTRLTVL.

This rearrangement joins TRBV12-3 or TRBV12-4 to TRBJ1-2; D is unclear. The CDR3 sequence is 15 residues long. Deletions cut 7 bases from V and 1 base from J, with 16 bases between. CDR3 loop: CASTTLSSLNYGYTF. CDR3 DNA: TGTGCCAGCACTACACTCTCAAGCCTTAACTATGGCTACACCTTC.

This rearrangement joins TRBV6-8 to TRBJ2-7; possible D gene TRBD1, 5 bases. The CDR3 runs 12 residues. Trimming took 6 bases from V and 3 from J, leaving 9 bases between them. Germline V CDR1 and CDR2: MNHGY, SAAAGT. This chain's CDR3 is CASSETDYEQYF. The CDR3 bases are TGTGCCAGCAGCGAGACAGACTACGAGCAGTACTTC.

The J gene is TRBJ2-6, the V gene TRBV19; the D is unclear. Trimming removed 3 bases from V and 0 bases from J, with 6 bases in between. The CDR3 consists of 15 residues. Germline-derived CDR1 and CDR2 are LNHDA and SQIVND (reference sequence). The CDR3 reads CASSISFSGANVLTF. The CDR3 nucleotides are TGTGCCAGTAGTATCTCTTTCTCTGGGGCCAACGTCCTGACTTTC. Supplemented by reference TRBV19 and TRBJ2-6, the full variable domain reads DGGITQSPKYLFRKEGQNVTLSCEQNLNHDAMYWYRQDPGQGLRLIYYSQIVNDFQKGDIAEGYSVSREKKESFPLTVTSAQKNPTAFYLCASSISFSGANVLTFGAGSRLTVL.

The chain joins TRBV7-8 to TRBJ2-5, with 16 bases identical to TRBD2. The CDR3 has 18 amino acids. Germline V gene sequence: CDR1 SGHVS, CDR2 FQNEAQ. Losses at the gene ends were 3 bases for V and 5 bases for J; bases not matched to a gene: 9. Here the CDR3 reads CASSFLGTSGGDSETQYF. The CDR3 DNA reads TGTGCCAGCAGCTTCCTCGGGACTAGCGGGGGGGATTCGGAGACCCAGTACTTC.

In nucleotides, the CDR3 is TGTGCCAGCAGACCCCGAGGGACGGGTGATAAGGGCTACACCTTC. Protein: CASRPRGTGDKGYTF. This chain joins TRBV6-6 and TRBJ1-2, with D tentatively TRBD1 (5 bases). The ends were cut back, 6 bases at V and 8 bases at J, with 22 bases in the middle. Germline V gene sequence: CDR1 MNHNY, CDR2 SVGAGI (reference sequence). The CDR3 is made up of 15 amino acids.

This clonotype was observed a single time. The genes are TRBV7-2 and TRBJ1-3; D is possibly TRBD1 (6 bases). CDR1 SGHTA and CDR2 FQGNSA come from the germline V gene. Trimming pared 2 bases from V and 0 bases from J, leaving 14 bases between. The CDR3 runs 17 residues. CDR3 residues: CASSLISGVYSGNTIYF. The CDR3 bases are TGTGCCAGCAGCTTAATTTCAGGGGTGTACTCTGGAAACACCATATATTTT.

The CDR3, as DNA: TGTGCCAGCAGCTCGGAGGGGGCCGGGGCCCAGTACTTC. It encodes CASSSEGAGAQYF. The J gene is TRBJ2-5, the V gene TRBV7-6; the D gene is possibly TRBD1 (7 bases). Germline V gene lookup returns CDR1 SGHVS and CDR2 FNYEAQ. V shed 4 bases and J shed 9 bases, with 15 bases lying between them. The CDR3 consists of 13 residues.

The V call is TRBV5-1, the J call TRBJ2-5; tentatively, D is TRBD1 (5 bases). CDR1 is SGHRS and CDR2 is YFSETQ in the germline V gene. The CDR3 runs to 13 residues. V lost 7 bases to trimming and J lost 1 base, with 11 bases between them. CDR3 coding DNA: TGCGCCAGCGGAAGACAGTTCCAAGAGACCCAGTACTTC. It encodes CASGRQFQETQYF.